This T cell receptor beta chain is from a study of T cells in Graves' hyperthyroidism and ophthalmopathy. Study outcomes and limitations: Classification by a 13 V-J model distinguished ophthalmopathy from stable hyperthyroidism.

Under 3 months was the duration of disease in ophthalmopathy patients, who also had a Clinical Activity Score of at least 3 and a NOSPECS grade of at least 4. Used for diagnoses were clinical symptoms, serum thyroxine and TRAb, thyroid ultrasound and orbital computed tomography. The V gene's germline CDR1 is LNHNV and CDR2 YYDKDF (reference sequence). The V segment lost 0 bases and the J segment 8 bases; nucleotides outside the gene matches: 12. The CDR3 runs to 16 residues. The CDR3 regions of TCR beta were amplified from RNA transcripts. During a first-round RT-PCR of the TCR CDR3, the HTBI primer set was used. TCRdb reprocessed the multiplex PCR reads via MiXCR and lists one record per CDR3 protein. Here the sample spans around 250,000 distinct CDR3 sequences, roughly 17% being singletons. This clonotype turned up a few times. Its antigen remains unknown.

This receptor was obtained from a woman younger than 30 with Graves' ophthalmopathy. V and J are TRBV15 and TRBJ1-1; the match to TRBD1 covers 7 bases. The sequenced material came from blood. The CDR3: CATSRELDRALREAFF. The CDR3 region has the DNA TGTGCCACCAGCAGAGAGCTAGACAGGGCCCTTAGGGAAGCTTTCTTT.